A selection of T cell receptor beta chains follows, all from one sample in a study of PD-1 blockade in mismatch repair-deficient tumors. Produced via immunoSEQ multiplex PCR; TCRdb's table is partial and in-frame only. The data hold fewer than 100,000 clones, with over 70% observed a single time. The source material was peripheral blood, sampled 12 weeks after starting pembrolizumab. These receptors came from an adult with mismatch repair-deficient cancer. The CDR3 runs from the conserved cysteine through the conserved F or W. The order of the fields is D gene, J gene, V gene, clone size, CDR3 protein, CDR3 DNA. The D gene is left open where the match is weak. For some rows the clone size is stated as once, few or many, or as a class when expanded; others skip it.

>.|TRBJ2-6|TRBV2|.
CASSARESSGANVLTF
TGTGCCAGCAGTGCAAGAGAGTCTTCTGGGGCCAACGTCCTGACTTTC
>TRBD1|TRBJ1-2|TRBV19|.
CASSFGTGASNYGYTF
TGTGCCAGTAGTTTTGGGACAGGAGCCAGTAACTATGGCTACACCTTC
>.|TRBJ1-2|TRBV5-4|.
CASSSQQGRGYTF
TGTGCCAGCAGCTCGCAACAGGGACGAGGCTACACCTTC
>TRBD1|TRBJ1-5|TRBV10-3|.
CAIGSTGTGSGQPQHF
TGTGCCATCGGATCTACCGGGACAGGGTCGGGTCAGCCCCAGCATTTT
>.|TRBJ2-3|TRBV18|.
CASSPSLSDTQYF
TGTGCCAGCTCACCTTCCCTTTCGGATACGCAGTATTTT
>.|TRBJ2-1|TRBV5-4|.
CASSLASDLNEQFF
TGTGCCAGCAGCTTGGCCTCTGACCTAAATGAGCAGTTCTTC
>.|TRBJ1-1|TRBV28|.
CATLRSNTEAFF
TGTGCCACCCTGAGGTCGAATACTGAAGCTTTCTTT
>.|TRBJ1-1|TRBV6-1|.
CASSLNLDTEAFF
TGTGCCAGCAGTCTGAACCTCGACACTGAAGCTTTCTTT
>.|TRBJ1-2|TRBV2|once
CAIQTGSPDYGYTF
TGTGCCATCCAGACGGGGAGTCCAGACTATGGCTACACCTTC
>.|TRBJ2-1|TRBV5-4|.
CASSQVHANYNEQFF
TGTGCCAGCAGCCAAGTTCACGCAAACTACAATGAGCAGTTCTTC
>TRBD1|TRBJ1-5|TRBV6-6|.
CASSRNRGQGNQPQHF
TGTGCCAGCAGTAGAAACAGGGGGCAAGGCAATCAGCCCCAGCATTTT
>.|TRBJ2-3|TRBV5-8|.
CASRGVPDTQYF
TGTGCCAGCAGAGGAGTTCCAGATACGCAGTATTTT
>TRBD1|TRBJ2-5|TRBV11-2|.
CASSLRDRGNPFGQETQYF
TGTGCCAGCAGCCTCCGGGACAGAGGGAATCCTTTCGGCCAAGAGACCCAGTACTTC
>TRBD2|TRBJ2-1|TRBV9|.
CASSFPTSGYNEQFF
TGTGCCAGCAGCTTCCCGACTAGCGGCTACAATGAGCAGTTCTTC
>.|TRBJ1-1|TRBV28|once
CASQGNTEAFF
TGTGCCAGCCAGGGGAACACTGAAGCTTTCTTT
>.|TRBJ2-2|TRBV6-1|.
CASSWGFGAGELFF
TGTGCCAGCAGTTGGGGATTTGGCGCCGGGGAGCTGTTTTTT
>.|TRBJ1-5|TRBV6-5|once
CASGYRGFSNQPRHF
TGTGCCAGCGGCTATAGGGGCTTTAGCAATCAGCCCCGGCATTTT
>.|TRBJ2-1|TRBV4-3|.
CASSQVVFNEQFF
TGCGCCAGCAGCCAAGTTGTCTTCAATGAGCAGTTCTTC
>.|TRBJ2-7|TRBV5-5|once
CASSLFSPYEQYF
TGTGCCAGCAGCTTGTTTAGTCCCTACGAGCAGTACTTC
>.|TRBJ1-2|TRBV10-3|.
CATTGGADYGYTF
TGTGCCACTACGGGGGGCGCGGATTATGGCTACACCTTC
>.|TRBJ2-5|TRBV27|.
CASSLKDPRTQTQYF
TGTGCCAGCAGTTTAAAGGACCCAAGAACGCAGACCCAGTACTTC
>.|TRBJ2-1|TRBV6-1|.
CASRTSFSSYNEQFF
TGTGCCAGCAGGACTTCTTTTAGCTCCTACAATGAGCAGTTCTTC
>.|TRBJ2-7|TRBV6-6|few
CASTHRQTYEQYF
TGTGCCAGCACTCACAGACAGACCTACGAGCAGTACTTC
>.|TRBJ1-4|TRBV27|.
CASSLGGAREKLFF
TGTGCCAGCAGTTTAGGGGGGGCGCGAGAAAAACTGTTTTTT
>.|TRBJ2-6|TRBV6-1|once
CASSEGGYGANVLTF
TGTGCCAGCAGTGAGGGGGGATATGGGGCCAACGTCCTGACTTTC